This T cell receptor (beta chain) is drawn from a study of cytomegalovirus exposure and HLA in healthy donors. Study-level findings and limits: What a later analysis reportedly showed was that an Asian-associated ancestry cluster had fewer N-insertions than the approximately 700-donor mean. Being productive about 87% or about 30% of the time was typical of most TCR beta V segments in an earlier analysis.

The CDR3 totals 16 residues. Trimming removed 4 bases from V and 3 bases from J, with 16 bases in between. Germline CDR1 SGHRS, CDR2 YFSETQ. As to this clone: The antigen remains unidentified.

13 Jbeta primers and 60 Vbeta primers were used for the PCR. Using immunoSEQ multiplex PCR, the repertoire was profiled, and TCRdb retains in-frame clones only, with some absent. The table records 150,000 to 200,000 clones, roughly 70% of them present only once. The source material was PBMCs. This chain links TRBV5-1 with TRBJ1-4; unclear D gene. The clonotype originates from a young man in good health and CMV-seropositive. CDR3 bases: TGCGCCAGCAGCCCGGAGGTCGCGGTCTCTAATGAAAAACTGTTTTTT. Translating it yields CASSPEVAVSNEKLFF.